Listed here are 19 T cell receptor beta chains from one sample, sequenced in a study of T-cell reconstitution after alpha-beta-depleted transplantation in children. Unique molecular identifiers were used to barcode this TCRbeta library. TCRdb ran MiXCR on the PCR reads and lists one entry per CDR3 protein. The table has approximately 110,000 distinct CDR3 sequences, about 23% seen once. The input for sequencing was PBMCs, mostly from graft donor cells, taken 180 days after TCRalphabeta/CD19-depleted stem cell transplant. These receptors all stem from a male patient aged 2 to 9 who had a stem cell transplant for chronic granulomatous disease, so the T cells may come from the graft donor.

Only one count was recorded for this clonotype. The J gene is TRBJ2-3, the V gene TRBV5-6; D is ambiguous. V was pared by 3 bases and J by 0 bases, with 11 bases between. There are 15 residues in the CDR3. Germline lookup yields CDR1 SGHDT and CDR2 YYEEEE. The CDR3 DNA reads as TGTGCCAGCAGCTCAATTTTGACTAGCACAGATACGCAGTATTTT. This codes for CASSSILTSTDTQYF.

The rearrangement joins TRBV19 to TRBJ1-5; no definite D call. This CDR3 is built from 14 residues. V was pared by 3 bases and J by 4 bases, with 10 bases between. CDR1 and CDR2 from the germline V gene are LNHDA and SQIVND (reference sequence). The CDR3 coding sequence is TGTGCCAGTAGTATCACGGCAGTTAATCAGCCCCAGCATTTT. Its translation is CASSITAVNQPQHF. The whole variable domain, remainder taken from reference TRBV19 and TRBJ1-5, is DGGITQSPKYLFRKEGQNVTLSCEQNLNHDAMYWYRQDPGQGLRLIYYSQIVNDFQKGDIAEGYSVSREKKESFPLTVTSAQKNPTAFYLCASSITAVNQPQHFGDGTRLSIL.

This clonotype has a handful of counts. V is TRBV12-3 or TRBV12-4 and J is TRBJ2-6; 9 nucleotides match TRBD1. There are 15 residues in the CDR3. Trimming at V came to 5 bases and at J to 8 bases, leaving 7 bases not matched to a gene. The CDR3 is CASSPTGQGTNVLTF. The CDR3 DNA follows: TGTGCCAGCAGTCCGACGGGACAGGGAACCAACGTCCTGACTTTC.

The sample holds many counts of this clonotype. J is TRBJ1-1 and V is TRBV27; the D is unclear. Trimming shortened V by 7 bases and J by 2 bases, and 17 bases separated the two germline ends. From germline, CDR1 is MNHEY and CDR2 SMNVEV (reference sequence). The CDR3 length is 15 residues. CDR3 loop: CASTPLRNTNTEAFF. Written as DNA, the CDR3 is TGTGCCAGCACCCCTTTGAGGAATACTAACACTGAAGCTTTCTTT.

This clonotype was seen a handful of times. V is TRBV4-3 and J is TRBJ2-1; 7 positions agree with TRBD2. V gave up 3 bases and J gave up 8 bases; unmatched junction bases: 10. The CDR3 has 15 amino acids. Looked up from germline, CDR1 is LGHNA and CDR2 is YSLEER. The CDR3 spells CASSHELATPHEQFF. The CDR3, as DNA: TGCGCCAGCAGCCACGAACTAGCGACCCCCCATGAGCAGTTCTTC.

The chain employs TRBV27 and TRBJ2-1, with 10 bases lining up with TRBD2. Trimming removed 5 bases from V and 5 bases from J; junction bases left unmatched: 12. The CDR3 loop spans 17 amino acids. Germline V gene lookup returns CDR1 MNHEY and CDR2 SMNVEV (reference sequence). CDR3 amino acids: CASSALSGTSADNEQFF. Here the CDR3 DNA reads TGTGCCAGCAGTGCGCTCTCCGGGACTAGCGCTGACAATGAGCAGTTCTTC.

This chain links TRBV28 with TRBJ1-4; tentatively, D is TRBD1 (6 bases). Trimming shortened V by 6 bases and J by 9 bases, and 20 bases separated the two germline ends. CDR1 is MDHEN, CDR2 SYDVKM, per germline. CDR3 length: 15 residues. The CDR3 DNA reads as TGTGCCAGCAGAAACCAGGAGGAGACAGGCCAAAAACTGTTTTTT. Protein product: CASRNQEETGQKLFF.

The CDR3 coding sequence is TGTGCCACCAGCAGAGATCGAGGGTTCGGGGAGCTGTTTTTT. This gives the protein CATSRDRGFGELFF. The chain combines TRBV15 with TRBJ2-2, with D maybe TRBD2 (5 bases). This CDR3 contains 14 residues. V was clipped by 0 bases and J by 7 bases, with 9 bases between them. CDR1 and CDR2 from the germline V gene are LNHNV and YYDKDF (reference sequence).

This clonotype was picked up a small number of times. This rearrangement joins TRBV12-3 or TRBV12-4 to TRBJ2-2; D is uncertain. The CDR3 is 11 amino acids. Trimming took 7 bases from V and 7 from J, leaving 7 bases between them. CDR3 bases: TGTGCCAGCACCCTCGGCGGGGAGCTGTTTTTT. This codes for CASTLGGELFF.

In its sample, this clonotype was seen many times. The chain couples TRBV20-1 to TRBJ2-7; no firm D call. In germline, CDR1 is DFQATT, CDR2 SNEGSKA (reference sequence). CDR3 size: 13 residues. Trimming removed 2 bases from V and 4 bases from J, with 12 bases in between. CDR3 bases: TGCAGTGCTAGACCCCCTCCGGGTTACGAGCAGTACTTC. It translates to CSARPPPGYEQYF.

At least ten counts were recorded for this clonotype. The chain uses TRBV20-1 and TRBJ2-1, with 7 bases aligning to TRBD2. Germline values: CDR1 DFQATT, CDR2 SNEGSKA (reference sequence). Losses at the gene ends were 5 bases for V and 0 bases for J; bases not matched to a gene: 13. The CDR3 extends over 17 amino acids. CDR3 region: CSAPNVREGHSYNEQFF. DNA for the CDR3: TGCAGTGCTCCCAACGTGAGGGAGGGCCACTCCTACAATGAGCAGTTCTTC.

The chain combines TRBV5-5 with TRBJ2-4, with D possibly being TRBD2 (5 bases). The V gene lost 0 bases and the J gene lost 2 bases, with 12 bases spanning the gap. There are 16 residues in the CDR3. Germline assignment: CDR1 SGHKS and CDR2 YYEKEE (reference sequence). In nucleotides, the CDR3 is TGTGCCAGCAGCTTGGCCGGGGTTGGCCCCAAAAACATTCAGTACTTC. Its protein is CASSLAGVGPKNIQYF.

The genes are TRBV5-1 and TRBJ1-4, with D unclear. This CDR3 is built from 14 residues. Germline lookup yields CDR1 SGHRS and CDR2 YFSETQ. Trimming left V 4 bases short and J 3 bases short, with 10 bases between. The CDR3 spells CASSRVSPNEKLFF. The DNA of the CDR3 is TGCGCCAGCAGCCGGGTATCCCCTAATGAAAAACTGTTTTTT. Full variable domain (rest looked up from reference TRBV5-1 and TRBJ1-4): KAGVTQTPRYLIKTRGQQVTLSCSPISGHRSVSWYQQTPGQGLQFLFEYFSETQRNKGNFPGRFSGRQFSNSRSEMNVSTLELGDSALYLCASSRVSPNEKLFFGSGTQLSVL.

As to this clonotype: Mismatch with germline at one junction end may stem from a read error. The chain recombines TRBV20-1 with TRBJ2-2; D may be TRBD1 (6 bases). Germline CDR1 is DFQATT and CDR2 is SNEGSKA (reference sequence). The CDR3 spans 15 residues. The DNA of the CDR3 is TGCAGTGCTAGAAGAGCGCCGAGGGACACCGGGGAGCTGTTTTTC. Translation gives CSARRAPRDTGELFF.

V usage is TRBV5-5 and J usage is TRBJ1-4; D call uncertain. The V and J ends lost 5 bases and 3 bases respectively, with 14 bases between them. Germline V gene lookup returns CDR1 SGHKS and CDR2 YYEKEE (reference sequence). The CDR3 extends over 15 amino acids. In nucleotides, the CDR3 is TGTGCCAGCAGGTCAACACCATGGCCTAATGAAAAACTGTTTTTT. This encodes CASRSTPWPNEKLFF.

The chain employs TRBV12-5 and TRBJ2-1; TRBD2 matches 7 bases. The CDR3 covers 16 residues. V gave up 0 bases and J gave up 3 bases; unmatched junction bases: 5. Germline values: CDR1 LGHNT, CDR2 FRNRAP. CDR3 protein: CASGLVRSGFYNEQFF. In DNA, the CDR3 is TGTGCTAGTGGTTTGGTACGTAGCGGGTTCTACAATGAGCAGTTCTTC.

The J gene is TRBJ2-6, the V gene TRBV27; D ambiguous. CDR1 is MNHEY and CDR2 is SMNVEV in the germline V gene (reference sequence). Trimming took off 5 bases at V and 1 base at J, with 12 bases between the two ends. The CDR3 runs 16 residues. The CDR3 loop is CASSALHISGANVLTF. In DNA form, the CDR3 reads TGTGCCAGCAGTGCGCTACACATTTCTGGGGCCAACGTCCTGACTTTC. The full variable domain, with the rest looked up from reference TRBV27 and TRBJ2-6, is EAQVTQNPRYLITVTGKKLTVTCSQNMNHEYMSWYRQDPGLGLRQIYYSMNVEVTDKGDVPEGYKVSRKEKRNFPLILESPSPNQTSLYFCASSALHISGANVLTFGAGSRLTVL.

This clonotype was seen a few times. The chain uses TRBV20-1 and TRBJ2-5, with TRBD1 as a possible D gene (6 bases). The V gene's germline CDR1 is DFQATT and CDR2 SNEGSKA (reference sequence). V was trimmed by 4 bases and J by 0 bases, leaving 12 bases between them. The CDR3 has 14 residues. As DNA, the CDR3 is TGCAGTGCTACCCGGACAGCCTACCAAGAGACCCAGTACTTC. It codes for CSATRTAYQETQYF.

This clonotype was seen more than once but under ten times. The V call is TRBV6-1, the J call TRBJ2-2; 7 bases match TRBD2. CDR1 MNHNS and CDR2 SASEGT come from the germline V gene. The J segment lost 5 bases and the V segment lost 5 bases, leaving 14 bases of the junction unmatched. The CDR3 runs 17 residues. The CDR3 coding sequence is TGTGCCAGCAGTCCAACGAGAGGGGTGCGGGAGACCGGGGAGCTGTTTTTT. Its protein product is CASSPTRGVRETGELFF.